Following are 15 T cell receptor beta chains from one sample sequenced in a study of T-cell reconstitution after alpha-beta-depleted transplantation in children. Unique molecular identifiers featured in how the TCRbeta library was prepared. TCRdb reprocessed the PCR reads with MiXCR, giving one entry per CDR3 protein. The data show about 580,000 distinct CDR3 sequences, 23% seen once. Source: PBMCs, mostly from graft donor cells, taken 360 days after TCRalphabeta/CD19-depleted stem cell transplant. The receptors stem from a boy under two years old who had a stem cell transplant for acute myeloid leukemia, so the T cells may come from the graft donor.

The rearrangement uses TRBV7-9 and TRBJ2-7; the D is unclear. This CDR3 region has 11 residues. Germline CDR1 SEHNR, CDR2 FQNEAQ (reference sequence). With 5 bases removed from V and 6 bases from J, the gap between germline ends came to 8 bases. This CDR3 reads CASSPHSEQYF. In DNA form, the CDR3 reads TGTGCCAGCAGCCCTCATTCCGAGCAGTACTTC. The whole variable domain, filled in from reference TRBV7-9 and TRBJ2-7, reads DTGVSQNPRHKITKRGQNVTFRCDPISEHNRLYWYRQTLGQGPEFLTYFQNEAQLEKSRLLSDRFSAERPKGSFSTLEIQRTEQGDSAMYLCASSPHSEQYFGPGTRLTVT.

This clonotype occurred many times. This sequence joins TRBV7-3 and TRBJ1-1; D gene ambiguous. Trimming left V 2 bases short and J 6 bases short, with 34 bases between. Germline V gene sequence: CDR1 SGHTA, CDR2 FQGTGA. The CDR3 is made up of 21 amino acids. CDR3 coding DNA: TGTGCCAGCAGCTTATCTCCGGGCTGGTCGAGAGGAGGACCGAAATATCCTGAAGCTTTCTTT. Its translation is CASSLSPGWSRGGPKYPEAFF.

In the case of this clonotype: This could be a read error, since a much larger clone is one nucleotide away. This CDR3 is missing its conserved last phenylalanine or tryptophan, likely due to a read error. The chain employs TRBV20-1 and TRBJ1-1, with unresolved D. There are 13 residues in the CDR3. V was trimmed by 3 bases and J by 5 bases, leaving 13 bases between them. The germline V gene encodes CDR1 DFQATT and CDR2 SNEGSKA (reference sequence). The CDR3 here is CSASEKARTEAFY. The DNA for the CDR3 is TGCAGTGCTAGTGAAAAGGCTCGAACTGAAGCTTTCTAT.

CDR3 in amino acids: CASSSELPPGAPYHEQFF. DNA for the CDR3: TGTGCCAGCAGCTCCGAGCTACCCCCGGGGGCGCCTTACCATGAGCAGTTCTTC. V usage is TRBV11-1 and J usage is TRBJ2-1, with D perhaps TRBD1 or TRBD2 (6 bases each). Looked up from germline, CDR1 is SGHAT and CDR2 is FQDESV (reference sequence). The CDR3 consists of 18 residues. V dropped 4 bases and J dropped 8 bases, with 27 bases sitting between them.

The chain joins TRBV7-8 to TRBJ2-1; no clear D. This CDR3 region has 15 residues. Germline V lookup: CDR1 SGHVS, CDR2 FQNEAQ. V lost 1 base and J lost 0, with 7 bases in between. CDR3 DNA: TGTGCCAGCAGCTTAGTGGAGTACTCCTACAATGAGCAGTTCTTC. Protein product: CASSLVEYSYNEQFF.

The V call is TRBV12-3 or TRBV12-4, the J call TRBJ1-1; D is unresolved. V lost 6 bases to trimming and J lost 6 bases, with 14 bases between them. This CDR3 is built from 13 residues. As DNA, the CDR3 is TGTGCCAGCAGCCCCAATATCGGGGCTGAAGCTTTCTTT. It encodes CASSPNIGAEAFF.

This clonotype has a handful of counts. This chain uses TRBV2 with TRBJ2-7; 10 positions match TRBD2. V was clipped by 7 bases and J by 7 bases; unmatched bases: 10. CDR1 and CDR2 from the germline V gene are SNHLY and FYNNEI. The CDR3 is made up of 14 amino acids. The CDR3, as DNA: TGTGCCAGCATTGGGTCCCAACTAGCGGGGGAGCAGTACGTC. This translates into CASIGSQLAGEQYV.

A few counts support this clonotype. The rearrangement joins TRBV7-2 to TRBJ2-1; a weak D match, TRBD2 (6 bases). V lost 3 bases and J 6 bases, leaving 9 bases between the germline ends. Germline lookup yields CDR1 SGHTA and CDR2 FQGNSA. There are 13 residues in the CDR3. The CDR3 DNA is TGTGCCAGCAGCTTCGGGACTTCCAATGAGCAGTTCTTC. Translated: CASSFGTSNEQFF. The whole variable domain, filled in from reference TRBV7-2 and TRBJ2-1, reads GAGVSQSPSNKVTEKGKDVELRCDPISGHTALYWYRQSLGQGLEFLIYFQGNSAPDKSGLPSDRFSAERTGGSVSTLTIQRTQQEDSAVYLCASSFGTSNEQFFGPGTRLTVL.

This clonotype showed up many times. This chain's CDR3 is CASSPEWTGGYEQYF. The CDR3, as DNA: TGTGCCAGCAGCCCCGAATGGACAGGGGGCTACGAGCAGTACTTC. V gene TRBV7-9 combines with J gene TRBJ2-7; 10 nucleotides agree with TRBD1. CDR1 and CDR2 (germline): SEHNR, FQNEAQ (reference sequence). This CDR3 spans 15 amino acids. The V gene end was trimmed by 5 bases and the J gene end by 3 bases; junction bases not matched to a gene: 7.

This clonotype was seen at least ten times. This chain joins TRBV20-1 and TRBJ2-2; D is ambiguous. Germline-derived CDR1 and CDR2 are DFQATT and SNEGSKA (reference sequence). CDR3 size: 15 residues. V was cut by 3 bases and J by 6 bases, with 17 bases left in between. CDR3 nucleotide sequence: TGCAGTGCTAGGGCAGATCGAGTCTTGGCCGGGGAGCTGTTTTTT. This translates into CSARADRVLAGELFF.

The chain combines TRBV12-3 or TRBV12-4 with TRBJ2-2; 10 bases align to TRBD2. V shed 3 bases, J shed 4 bases, and the junction held 5 bases outside the gene matches. The CDR3 has 16 amino acids. The CDR3 coding sequence is TGTGCCAGCAGTTTGAAGCGGGGGGGCCTCACCGGGGAGCTGTTTTTT. It encodes CASSLKRGGLTGELFF.

This clonotype has just a few counts. The rearrangement uses TRBV28 and TRBJ2-1; D is perhaps TRBD1 or TRBD2 (6 bases each). The germline gives CDR1 MDHEN, CDR2 SYDVKM. CDR3 length: 14 residues. V gave up 7 bases and J gave up 8 bases, with 18 bases separating them. The CDR3: CASTPPGGAYEQFF. DNA for the CDR3: TGTGCCAGCACCCCCCCCGGGGGCGCGTATGAGCAGTTCTTC.

Ten or more counts support this clonotype. The genes are TRBV12-3 or TRBV12-4 and TRBJ1-1; weak D call: TRBD1 (5 bases). Trimming removed 4 bases from V and 1 base from J, with 13 bases in between. The CDR3 is 15 amino acids. CDR3 nucleotides: TGTGCCAGCAGTTCCCCCCCGCAGGGGAACACTGAAGCTTTCTTT. Translation: CASSSPPQGNTEAFF.

This sequence joins TRBV20-1 and TRBJ2-7; D might be TRBD2 (6 bases). Germline V gene lookup returns CDR1 DFQATT and CDR2 SNEGSKA (reference sequence). Trimming cost V 6 bases and J 2 bases, with 20 bases left between them. The CDR3 loop spans 15 amino acids. The DNA for the CDR3 is TGCAGTGCCCTTCCTACCGGGACTCCGGCCTACGAGCAGTACGTC. Protein sequence: CSALPTGTPAYEQYV.

This clonotype was seen a few times. The chain has TRBV5-1 and TRBJ1-5; possible D gene TRBD1, 6 bases. Germline CDR1 is SGHRS and CDR2 is YFSETQ. CDR3 length equals 17 residues. V lost 6 bases and J lost 0, with 19 bases in between. The CDR3 DNA follows: TGCGCCAGCACCCTTCCGACAGGTTCCCGTAGCAATCAGCCCCAGCATTTT. This codes for CASTLPTGSRSNQPQHF.